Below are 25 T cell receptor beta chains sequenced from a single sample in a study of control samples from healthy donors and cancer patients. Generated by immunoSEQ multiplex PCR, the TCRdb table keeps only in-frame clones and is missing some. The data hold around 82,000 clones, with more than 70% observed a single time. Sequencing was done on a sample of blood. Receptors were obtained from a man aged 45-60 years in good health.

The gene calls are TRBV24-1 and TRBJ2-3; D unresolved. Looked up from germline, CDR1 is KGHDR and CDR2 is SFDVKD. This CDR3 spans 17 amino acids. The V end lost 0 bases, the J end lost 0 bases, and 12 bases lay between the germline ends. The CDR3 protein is CATSDLISGTSTDTQYF. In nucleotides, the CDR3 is TGTGCCACCAGTGATTTGATTTCGGGTACTAGCACAGATACGCAGTATTTT.

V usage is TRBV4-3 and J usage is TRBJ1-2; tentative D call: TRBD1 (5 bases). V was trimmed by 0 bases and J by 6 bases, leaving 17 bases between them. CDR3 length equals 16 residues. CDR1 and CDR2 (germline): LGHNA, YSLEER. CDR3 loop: CASSQDLARAINGYTF. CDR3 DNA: TGCGCCAGCAGCCAAGATCTCGCCAGGGCCATAAATGGCTACACCTTC.

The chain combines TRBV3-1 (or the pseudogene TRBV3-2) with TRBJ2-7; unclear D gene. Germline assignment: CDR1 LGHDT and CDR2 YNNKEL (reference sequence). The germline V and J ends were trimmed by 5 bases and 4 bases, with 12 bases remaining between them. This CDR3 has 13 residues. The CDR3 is CASSSLLGYEQYF. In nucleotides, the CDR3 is TGTGCCAGCAGCTCCCTGCTAGGTTACGAGCAGTACTTC.

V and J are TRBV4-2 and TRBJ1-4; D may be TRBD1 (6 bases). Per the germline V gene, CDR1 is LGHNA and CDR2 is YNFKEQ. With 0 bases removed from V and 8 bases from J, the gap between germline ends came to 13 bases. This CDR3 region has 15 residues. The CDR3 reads CASSQDGRGREKLFF. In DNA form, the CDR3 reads TGTGCCAGCAGCCAAGATGGCAGGGGTCGAGAAAAACTGTTTTTT.

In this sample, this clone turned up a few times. The CDR3 region has the DNA TGCAGCGGGGGTGACACTGAAGCTTTCTTT. It is translated as CSGGDTEAFF. The rearrangement uses TRBV29-1 and TRBJ1-1; the D is unclear. The CDR3 has 10 amino acids. Germline CDR1 and CDR2: SQVTM and ANQGSEA. Trimming removed 7 bases at V and 3 bases at J, with 6 bases between.

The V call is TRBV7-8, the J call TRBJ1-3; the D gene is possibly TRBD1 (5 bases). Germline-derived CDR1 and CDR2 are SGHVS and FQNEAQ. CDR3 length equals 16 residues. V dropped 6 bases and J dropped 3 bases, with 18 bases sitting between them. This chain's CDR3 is CASSLRNRDGGNTIYF. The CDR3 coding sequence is TGTGCCAGCAGTTTGCGGAATAGGGACGGTGGAAACACCATATATTTT.

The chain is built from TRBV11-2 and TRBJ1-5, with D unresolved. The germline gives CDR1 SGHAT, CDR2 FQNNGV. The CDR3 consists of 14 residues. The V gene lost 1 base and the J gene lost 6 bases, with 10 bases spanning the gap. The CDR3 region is CASSLVGTAQPQHF. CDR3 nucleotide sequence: TGTGCCAGCAGCTTAGTAGGCACTGCTCAGCCCCAGCATTTT.

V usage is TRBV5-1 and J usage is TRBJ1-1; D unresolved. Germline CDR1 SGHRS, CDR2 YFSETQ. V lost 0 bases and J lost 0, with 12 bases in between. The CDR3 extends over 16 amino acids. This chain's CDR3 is CASSLEAPPLNTEAFF. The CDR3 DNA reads TGCGCCAGCAGCTTGGAGGCCCCTCCCTTGAACACTGAAGCTTTCTTT. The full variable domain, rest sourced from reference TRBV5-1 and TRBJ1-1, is KAGVTQTPRYLIKTRGQQVTLSCSPISGHRSVSWYQQTPGQGLQFLFEYFSETQRNKGNFPGRFSGRQFSNSRSEMNVSTLELGDSALYLCASSLEAPPLNTEAFFGQGTRLTVV.

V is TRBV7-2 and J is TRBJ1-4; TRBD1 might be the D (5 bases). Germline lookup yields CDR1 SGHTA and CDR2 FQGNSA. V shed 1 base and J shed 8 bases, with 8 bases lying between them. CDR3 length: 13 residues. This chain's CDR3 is CASSLDRKEKLFF. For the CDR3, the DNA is TGTGCCAGCAGCTTAGACAGGAAAGAAAAACTGTTTTTT.

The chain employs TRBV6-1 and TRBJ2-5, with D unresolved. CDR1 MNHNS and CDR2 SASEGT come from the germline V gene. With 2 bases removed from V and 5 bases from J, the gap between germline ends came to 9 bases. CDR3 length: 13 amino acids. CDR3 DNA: TGTGCCAGCAGTGAAACCCCCCGGGAGACCCAGTACTTC. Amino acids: CASSETPRETQYF.

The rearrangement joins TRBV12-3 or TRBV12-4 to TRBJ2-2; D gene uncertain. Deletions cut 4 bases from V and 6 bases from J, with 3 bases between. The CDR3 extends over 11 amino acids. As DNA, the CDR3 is TGTGCCAGCAGTTATTCCGGGGAGCTGTTTTTT. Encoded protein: CASSYSGELFF.

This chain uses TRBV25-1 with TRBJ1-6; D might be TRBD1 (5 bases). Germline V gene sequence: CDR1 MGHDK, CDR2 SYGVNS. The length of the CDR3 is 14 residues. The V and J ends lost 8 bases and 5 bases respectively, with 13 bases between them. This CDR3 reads CASAPGLHNSPLHF. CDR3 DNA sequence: TGTGCCAGCGCTCCGGGACTCCATAATTCACCCCTCCACTTT.

The CDR3 DNA is TGTGCCAGTAGCAACGCGGTGGTTAAGTTGGGGGGTGAAGCTTTCTTT. Its protein is CASSNAVVKLGGEAFF. J is TRBJ1-1 and V is TRBV19, with a possible D match to TRBD1 (5 bases). This CDR3 is built from 16 residues. Deletions cut 6 bases from V and 7 bases from J, with 24 bases between. Germline V gene lookup returns CDR1 LNHDA and CDR2 SQIVND (reference sequence).

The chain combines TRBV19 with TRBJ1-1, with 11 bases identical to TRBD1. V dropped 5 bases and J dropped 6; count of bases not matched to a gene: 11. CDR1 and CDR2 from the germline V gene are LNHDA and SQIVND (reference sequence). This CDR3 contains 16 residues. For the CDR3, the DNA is TGTGCCAGTAGTGTCTGGACAGGGGGCTTCTTGGCTGAAGCTTTCTTT. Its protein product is CASSVWTGGFLAEAFF.

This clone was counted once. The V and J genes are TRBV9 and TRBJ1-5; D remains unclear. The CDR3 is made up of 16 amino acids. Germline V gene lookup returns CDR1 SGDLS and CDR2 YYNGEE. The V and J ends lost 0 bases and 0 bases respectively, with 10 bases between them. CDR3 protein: CASSVGGSLSNQPQHF. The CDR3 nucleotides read TGTGCCAGCAGCGTAGGGGGATCTCTTAGCAATCAGCCCCAGCATTTT.

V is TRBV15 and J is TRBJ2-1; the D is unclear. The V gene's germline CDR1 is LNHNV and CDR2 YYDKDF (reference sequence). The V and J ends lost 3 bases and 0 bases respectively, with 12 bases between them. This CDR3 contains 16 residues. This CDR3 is CATSRGPQSSYNEQFF. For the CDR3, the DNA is TGTGCCACCAGCAGGGGTCCCCAAAGCTCCTACAATGAGCAGTTCTTC.

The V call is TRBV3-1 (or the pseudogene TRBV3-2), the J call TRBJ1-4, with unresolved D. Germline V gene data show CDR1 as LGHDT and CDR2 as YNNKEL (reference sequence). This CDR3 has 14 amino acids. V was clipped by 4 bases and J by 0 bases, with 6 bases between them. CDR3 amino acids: CASSPIATNEKLFF. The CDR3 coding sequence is TGTGCCAGCAGCCCCATTGCAACTAATGAAAAACTGTTTTTT.

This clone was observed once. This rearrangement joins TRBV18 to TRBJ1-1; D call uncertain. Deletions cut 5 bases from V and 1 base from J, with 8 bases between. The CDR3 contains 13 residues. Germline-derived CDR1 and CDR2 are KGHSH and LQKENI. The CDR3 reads CASSKSSNTEAFF. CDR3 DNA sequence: TGTGCCAGCTCAAAAAGCTCGAACACTGAAGCTTTCTTT. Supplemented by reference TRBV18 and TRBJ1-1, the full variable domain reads NAGVMQNPRHLVRRRGQEARLRCSPMKGHSHVYWYRQLPEEGLKFMVYLQKENIIDESGMPKERFSAEFPKEGPSILRIQQVVRGDSAAYFCASSKSSNTEAFFGQGTRLTVV.

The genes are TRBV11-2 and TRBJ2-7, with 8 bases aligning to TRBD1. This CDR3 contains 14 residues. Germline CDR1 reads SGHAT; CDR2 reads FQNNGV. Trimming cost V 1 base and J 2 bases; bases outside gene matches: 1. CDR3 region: CASSLGQGPYEQYF. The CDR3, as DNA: TGTGCCAGCAGCTTAGGACAGGGGCCCTACGAGCAGTACTTC.

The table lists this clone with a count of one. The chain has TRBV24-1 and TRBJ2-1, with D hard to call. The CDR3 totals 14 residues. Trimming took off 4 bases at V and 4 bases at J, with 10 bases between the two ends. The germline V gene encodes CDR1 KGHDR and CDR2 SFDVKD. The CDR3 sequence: CATSDPTYYNEQFF. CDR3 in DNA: TGTGCCACCAGTGACCCGACTTATTACAATGAGCAGTTCTTC.

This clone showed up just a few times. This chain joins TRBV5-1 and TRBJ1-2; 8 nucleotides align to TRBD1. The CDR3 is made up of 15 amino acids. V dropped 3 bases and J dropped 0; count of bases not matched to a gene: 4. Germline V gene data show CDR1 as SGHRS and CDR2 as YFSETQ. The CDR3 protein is CASSSQTGANYGYTF. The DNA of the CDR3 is TGCGCCAGCAGCTCCCAGACAGGGGCTAACTATGGCTACACCTTC.

CDR3 amino acids: CASRLQGARETQYF. The DNA for the CDR3 is TGTGCCAGCCGCCTACAGGGGGCGAGAGAGACCCAGTACTTC. This chain links TRBV6-2 or TRBV6-3 with TRBJ2-5; 9 positions match TRBD1. The V segment lost 8 bases and the J segment 4 bases; nucleotides outside the gene matches: 8. This CDR3 comprises 14 residues. Per the germline V gene, CDR1 is MNHEY and CDR2 is SVGEGT.

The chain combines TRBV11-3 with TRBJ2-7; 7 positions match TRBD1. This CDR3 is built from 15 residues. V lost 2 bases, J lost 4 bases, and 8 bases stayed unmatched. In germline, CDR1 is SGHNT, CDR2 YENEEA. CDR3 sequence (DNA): TGTGCCAGCAGCTTAACACAGGGGAGTAGGTACGAGCAGTACTTC. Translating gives CASSLTQGSRYEQYF.

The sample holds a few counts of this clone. The CDR3 loop is CASSQRGDREHQPQHF. The CDR3 nucleotides read TGCGCCAGCAGCCAAAGGGGGGACAGGGAGCATCAGCCCCAGCATTTT. The V call is TRBV4-1, the J call TRBJ1-5, with 9 bases lining up with TRBD1. The trim removed 2 bases at V and 5 bases at J, leaving 7 bases unmatched. CDR1 MGHRA and CDR2 YSYEKL come from the germline V gene. The CDR3 has 16 residues.

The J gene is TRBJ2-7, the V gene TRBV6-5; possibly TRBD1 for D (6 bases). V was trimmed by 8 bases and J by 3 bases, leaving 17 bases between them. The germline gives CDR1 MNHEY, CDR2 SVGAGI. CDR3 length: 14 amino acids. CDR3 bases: TGTGCCAGCCCCGCCGAGACAGGCCTCTACGAGCAGTACTTC. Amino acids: CASPAETGLYEQYF.